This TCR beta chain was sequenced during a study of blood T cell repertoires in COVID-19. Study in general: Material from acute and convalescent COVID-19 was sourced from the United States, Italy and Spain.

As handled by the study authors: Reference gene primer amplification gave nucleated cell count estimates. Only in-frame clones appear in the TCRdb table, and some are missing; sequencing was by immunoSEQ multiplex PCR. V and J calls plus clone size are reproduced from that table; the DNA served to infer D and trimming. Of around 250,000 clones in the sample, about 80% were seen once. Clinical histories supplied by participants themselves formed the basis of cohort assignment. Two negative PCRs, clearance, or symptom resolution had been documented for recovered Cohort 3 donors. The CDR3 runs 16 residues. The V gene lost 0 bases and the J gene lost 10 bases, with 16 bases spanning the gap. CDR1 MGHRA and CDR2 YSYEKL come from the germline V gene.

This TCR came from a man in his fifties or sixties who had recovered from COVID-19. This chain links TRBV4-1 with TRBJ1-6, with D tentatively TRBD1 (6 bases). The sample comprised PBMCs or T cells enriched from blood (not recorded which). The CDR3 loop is CASSQEPQGVGSPLHF. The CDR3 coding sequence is TGCGCCAGCAGCCAAGAACCACAGGGAGTAGGGTCACCCCTCCACTTT.